The 6 T cell receptor beta chains below were found in one sample sequenced in a study of Tregs in tolerant kidney transplant recipients. Using immunoSEQ multiplex PCR, the repertoire was profiled, and TCRdb retains in-frame clones only, with some absent. The data hold some 50,000 clones, with roughly nine tenths observed a single time. Related graft donors supplied nonmyeloablative bone marrow transplants, and mixed chimerism was transient. Material: CD8+ T cells from blood (PBMCs), obtained 12 months after the transplant. These receptors all stem from a human patient who received a combined kidney and bone marrow transplant. Certain T cells may be donor cells from the graft.

The chain employs TRBV4-3 and TRBJ2-2; a possible D gene is TRBD1 (5 bases). V was trimmed by 4 bases and J by 0 bases, leaving 12 bases between them. This CDR3 has 16 residues. Per germline, CDR1 LGHNA and CDR2 YSLEER. The CDR3 sequence is CASSLRQIANTGELFF. In DNA form, the CDR3 reads TGCGCCAGCAGCCTCCGACAGATCGCGAACACCGGGGAGCTGTTTTTT.

V is TRBV19 and J is TRBJ1-5, with no clear D. The CDR3 is 15 amino acids. Germline loops: CDR1 LNHDA, CDR2 SQIVND (reference sequence). V was cut by 5 bases and J by 5 bases, with 16 bases left in between. The CDR3 loop is CASSGLSVNYQPQHF. The CDR3, as DNA: TGTGCCAGTAGTGGGCTATCGGTGAATTATCAGCCCCAGCATTTT. The full variable domain, its missing parts supplied by reference TRBV19 and TRBJ1-5, is DGGITQSPKYLFRKEGQNVTLSCEQNLNHDAMYWYRQDPGQGLRLIYYSQIVNDFQKGDIAEGYSVSREKKESFPLTVTSAQKNPTAFYLCASSGLSVNYQPQHFGDGTRLSIL.

This sequence joins TRBV5-6 and TRBJ1-1; TRBD1 might be the D (6 bases). The CDR3 consists of 12 residues. Germline V gene sequence: CDR1 SGHDT, CDR2 YYEEEE. V was shortened by 4 bases and J by 5 bases, with 9 bases between the two germline ends. This CDR3 is CASSLGTTEAFF. As DNA, the CDR3 is TGTGCCAGCAGCCTCGGGACAACTGAAGCTTTCTTT.

The rearrangement links TRBV28 to TRBJ1-4, with D unclear. The length of the CDR3 is 13 residues. The V gene's germline CDR1 is MDHEN and CDR2 SYDVKM. V lost 8 bases, J lost 7 bases, and 14 bases lay in between. CDR3 in amino acids: CASVGPRGEKLFF. CDR3 sequence (DNA): TGTGCCAGCGTAGGTCCGCGGGGTGAAAAACTGTTTTTT.

This clone showed up just once. This chain uses TRBV10-3 with TRBJ1-1, with D possibly being TRBD1 (6 bases). The CDR3 is 20 residues long. V gave up 0 bases and J gave up 1 base, with 24 bases separating them. The germline gives CDR1 ENHRY, CDR2 SYGVKD. For the CDR3, the DNA is TGTGCCATCAGTGAGTCCTTTTTTCGGGGGCTCTGGGAGGGGAACACTGAAGCTTTCTTT. Protein product: CAISESFFRGLWEGNTEAFF.

The CDR3 region is CASSQLAETQYF. DNA for the CDR3: TGTGCCAGCAGCCAACTAGCAGAGACCCAGTACTTC. V and J are TRBV7-9 and TRBJ2-5; D perhaps matches TRBD2 (6 bases). V was clipped by 5 bases and J by 4 bases, with 8 bases between them. From germline, CDR1 is SEHNR and CDR2 FQNEAQ (reference sequence). The CDR3 has 12 amino acids.